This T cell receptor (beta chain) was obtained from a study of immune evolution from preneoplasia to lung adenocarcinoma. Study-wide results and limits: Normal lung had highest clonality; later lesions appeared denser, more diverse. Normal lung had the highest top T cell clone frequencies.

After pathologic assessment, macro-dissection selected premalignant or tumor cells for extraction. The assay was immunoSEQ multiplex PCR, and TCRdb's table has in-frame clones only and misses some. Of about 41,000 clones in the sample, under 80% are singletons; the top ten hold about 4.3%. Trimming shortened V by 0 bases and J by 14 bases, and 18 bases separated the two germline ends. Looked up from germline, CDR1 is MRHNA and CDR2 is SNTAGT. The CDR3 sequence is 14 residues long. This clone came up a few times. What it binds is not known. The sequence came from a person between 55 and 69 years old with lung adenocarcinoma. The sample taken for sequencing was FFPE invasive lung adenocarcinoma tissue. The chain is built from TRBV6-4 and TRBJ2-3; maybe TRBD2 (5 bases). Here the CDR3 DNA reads TGTGCCAGCAGTGACTCGCACGGAAGCGGAGGACGGTATTTT. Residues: CASSDSHGSGGRYF.